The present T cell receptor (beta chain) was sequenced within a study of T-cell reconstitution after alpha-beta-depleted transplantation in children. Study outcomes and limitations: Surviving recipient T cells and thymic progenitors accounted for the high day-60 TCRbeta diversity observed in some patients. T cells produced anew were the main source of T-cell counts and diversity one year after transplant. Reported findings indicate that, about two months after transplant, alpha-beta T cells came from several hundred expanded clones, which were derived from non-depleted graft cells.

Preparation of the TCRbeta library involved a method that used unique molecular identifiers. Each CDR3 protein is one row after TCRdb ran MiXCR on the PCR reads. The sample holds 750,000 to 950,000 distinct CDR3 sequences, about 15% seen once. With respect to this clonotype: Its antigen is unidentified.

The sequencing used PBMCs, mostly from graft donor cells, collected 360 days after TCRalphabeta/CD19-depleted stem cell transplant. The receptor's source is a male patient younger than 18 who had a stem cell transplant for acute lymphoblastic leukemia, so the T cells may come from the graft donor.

Here the CDR3 reads CASSLGPGTGEQFF. CDR3 coding DNA: TGCGCCAGCAGCTTGGGCCCGGGGACGGGTGAGCAGTTCTTC. The genes are TRBV5-1 and TRBJ2-1; possibly TRBD1 or TRBD2 for D (5 bases each). The CDR3 covers 14 residues. The germline V gene encodes CDR1 SGHRS and CDR2 YFSETQ. Trimming took 0 bases from V and 9 from J, leaving 13 bases between them.